The TCR beta chain under discussion was sequenced for a study of blood T cell repertoires in COVID-19. Background on the study: Italy, Spain and the United States were the sources of the convalescent and acute COVID-19 samples. Sources were T cells, B-cell-depleted T cells, or PBMCs; the material itself was cDNA or gDNA.

Germline V gene sequence: CDR1 MGHRA, CDR2 YSYEKL. Trimming left V 0 bases short and J 10 bases short, with 12 bases between. The CDR3 contains 13 residues. How the authors handled the data: Nucleated cell number was recorded as an estimate derived from reference gene primer amplification. Only in-frame clones appear in the TCRdb table, and some are missing; sequencing was by immunoSEQ multiplex PCR. That table is the source of V, J and clone size, and D and trimming were worked out from the DNA. The sample holds approximately 34,000 clones, approximately 84% seen once. This chain joins TRBV4-1 and TRBJ1-1; D uncertain. The sequencing sample was made of peripheral blood. The origin of this receptor is an older man with COVID-19, enrolled during active disease. The DNA for the CDR3 is TGCGCCAGCAGCCAAGAGGGTCCCGCGGGAGCTTTCTTT. Protein: CASSQEGPAGAFF.